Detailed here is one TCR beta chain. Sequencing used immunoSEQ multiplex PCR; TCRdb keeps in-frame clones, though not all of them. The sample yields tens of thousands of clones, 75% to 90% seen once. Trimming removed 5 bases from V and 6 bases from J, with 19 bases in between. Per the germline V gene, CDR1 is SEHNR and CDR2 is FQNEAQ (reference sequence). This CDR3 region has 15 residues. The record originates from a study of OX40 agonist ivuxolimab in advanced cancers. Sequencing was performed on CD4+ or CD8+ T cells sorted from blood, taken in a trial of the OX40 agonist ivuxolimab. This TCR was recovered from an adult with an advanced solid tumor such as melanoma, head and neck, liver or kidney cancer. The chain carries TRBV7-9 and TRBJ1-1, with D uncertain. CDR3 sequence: CASSGPGVIGAEAFF. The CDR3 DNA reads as TGTGCCAGCAGCGGACCCGGGGTGATAGGCGCTGAAGCTTTCTTT.